This TCR beta chain originates from a study of beta chain features in type 1 diabetes. Whole-study context: Sorted cells, some 98,000,000 in number, were examined across all samples. Regarding the study as a whole: The naive, central memory and Treg TCRB repertoires of patients appeared to be more similar to one another than those of healthy donors. Moderate but significant shortening of TCRB CDR3s was recorded in all four CD4+ subsets from Type 1 diabetes patients.

This CDR3 spans 14 amino acids. Germline V CDR1 and CDR2: MNHEY, SVGAGI. V lost 6 bases to trimming and J lost 2 bases; unmatched junction nucleotides: 7. This clone was detected a few times. Its specificity is not known. Expressed TCRB transcripts were sequenced because the isolated RNA had all been reverse transcribed beforehand. Here immunoSEQ multiplex PCR was the method, and the copy in TCRdb shows in-frame clones only, minus some. The profile covers hundreds of thousands of clones, with 13% to 15% appearing a single time and about 0.016% taken by the ten largest. The collection from each donor was one heparinised blood draw averaging roughly 0.11 L.

The specimen was naive CD4+ T cells from blood. The sequence was collected from a man aged 30 to 45 with type 1 diabetes. The chain combines TRBV6-5 with TRBJ2-7; 7 nucleotides agree with TRBD2. The CDR3 loop reads CASSPGLPTYEQYF. CDR3 DNA sequence: TGTGCCAGCAGCCCGGGACTACCGACCTACGAGCAGTACTTC.